Below, 9 T cell receptor beta chains from the same sample are listed, as sequenced in a study of lymphopenia after photon versus proton radiotherapy. The table came from immunoSEQ multiplex PCR; TCRdb's copy has only in-frame clones and leaves some out. Seen here are over 15,000 clones, around nine tenths observed once, and the top ten hold about a tenth. The starting material was peripheral blood, obtained from a patient treated with proton-based radiotherapy. These receptor sequences come from a man between 65 and 85 years old with pancreatic cancer.

The chain recombines TRBV9 with TRBJ2-2; weak D call: TRBD1 (5 bases). With 6 bases removed from V and 0 bases from J, the gap between germline ends came to 12 bases. CDR1 is SGDLS and CDR2 is YYNGEE in the germline V gene. The length of the CDR3 is 15 residues. In DNA form, the CDR3 reads TGTGCCAGCAATCAGGGTGCGACGAACACCGGGGAGCTGTTTTTT. Translated: CASNQGATNTGELFF.

This clone was observed once. V gene TRBV7-2 combines with J gene TRBJ2-7; 11 nucleotides agree with TRBD2. V lost 6 bases to trimming and J lost 4 bases; unmatched junction nucleotides: 5. Germline V gene lookup returns CDR1 SGHTA and CDR2 FQGNSA. The CDR3 consists of 14 residues. CDR3: CASRPGTSGYEQYF. The CDR3, as DNA: TGTGCCAGCAGACCCGGGACTAGCGGTTACGAGCAGTACTTC.

This clone has a handful of counts. The rearrangement joins TRBV5-1 to TRBJ2-7; 8 positions match TRBD2. Germline assignment: CDR1 SGHRS and CDR2 YFSETQ. This CDR3 contains 15 residues. V shed 4 bases, J shed 1 base, and the junction held 7 bases outside the gene matches. This CDR3 reads CASSLSGSISYEQYF. DNA of the CDR3: TGCGCCAGCAGCCTCAGCGGGAGTATTTCCTACGAGCAGTACTTC.

The genes are TRBV30 and TRBJ2-7; TRBD1 matches at 10 bases. V lost 5 bases and J lost 6; bases outside the gene matches: 1. The germline V gene has CDR1 GTSNPN and CDR2 SVGIG (reference sequence). This CDR3 is 11 amino acids long. In nucleotides, the CDR3 is TGTGCCTGGGGGGACAGGGGCGAGCAGTACTTC. Its translation is CAWGDRGEQYF.

This clone has a single count. The V call is TRBV7-3, the J call TRBJ1-1, with D possibly being TRBD1 (5 bases). V was cut by 3 bases and J by 8 bases, with 16 bases left in between. CDR3 length: 14 residues. The germline CDR1 and CDR2 sequences are SGHTA and FQGTGA. The CDR3 region is CASSLGRTKSEAFF. The CDR3 DNA reads TGTGCCAGCAGCTTGGGCAGGACAAAGAGCGAAGCTTTCTTT. Filled out from reference TRBV7-3 and TRBJ1-1, the complete variable domain reads GAGVSQTPSNKVTEKGKYVELRCDPISGHTALYWYRQSLGQGPEFLIYFQGTGAADDSGLPNDRFFAVRPEGSVSTLKIQRTERGDSAVYLCASSLGRTKSEAFFGQGTRLTVV.

The chain has TRBV6-1 and TRBJ2-1; TRBD1 is a possible D gene (5 bases). The ends were cut back, 3 bases at V and 6 bases at J, with 15 bases in the middle. Germline loops: CDR1 MNHNS, CDR2 SASEGT. The CDR3 loop spans 15 amino acids. CDR3 sequence (DNA): TGTGCCAGCAGTGATCAGGGCCGAGTGCGCAATGAGCAGTTCTTC. Its translation: CASSDQGRVRNEQFF.

CDR3 loop: CASSQDLGTAPEAFF. CDR3 coding DNA: TGTGCCAGCAGCCAAGATTTGGGGACAGCCCCTGAAGCTTTCTTT. V gene TRBV14 combines with J gene TRBJ1-1, with 7 bases aligning to TRBD1. In germline, CDR1 is SGHDN, CDR2 FVKESK. CDR3 length: 15 amino acids. With 0 bases clipped from V and 6 bases from J, the junction kept 7 bases outside the gene matches.

The chain has TRBV5-1 and TRBJ1-1, with D possibly TRBD1 on 5 matching bases. The CDR3 runs 14 residues. CDR1 is SGHRS and CDR2 is YFSETQ in the germline V gene. V lost 6 bases and J lost 3, with 15 bases in between. CDR3 region: CASNKQLQDTEAFF. The DNA of the CDR3 is TGCGCCAGCAACAAGCAACTACAGGACACTGAAGCTTTCTTT.

V usage is TRBV5-1 and J usage is TRBJ1-1; D is unresolved. The germline CDR1 and CDR2 sequences are SGHRS and YFSETQ. This CDR3 is 15 amino acids long. Trimming took 5 bases from V and 2 from J, leaving 16 bases between them. Here the CDR3 reads CASSSKGTENTEAFF. CDR3 sequence (DNA): TGCGCCAGCAGTTCAAAAGGCACAGAAAACACTGAAGCTTTCTTT. Based on the CDR3 plus reference TRBV5-1 and TRBJ1-1, the full variable domain is KAGVTQTPRYLIKTRGQQVTLSCSPISGHRSVSWYQQTPGQGLQFLFEYFSETQRNKGNFPGRFSGRQFSNSRSEMNVSTLELGDSALYLCASSSKGTENTEAFFGQGTRLTVV.